These 29 T cell receptor beta chains share one sample of origin, sequenced in a study of blood T cell repertoires in COVID-19 (dated by TCRdb to 2018 to 2021). Libraries came from the immunoSEQ multiplex PCR assay. Entries here come from immuneACCESS through TCRdb and include only in-frame sequences with V and J called. Some clones fail to appear in such tables; in the studies checked, an unresolved V gene covers under half of the shortfall, and the cause of the remainder is unknown. The sample contains around 330,000 clones, roughly 90% of them found a single time. Of the sample, around 8.9% falls within the top ten clones. The sequenced sample was PBMCs or T cells enriched from blood (not recorded which). Every receptor here comes from a woman under 30 who had recovered from COVID-19.

V usage is TRBV11-2 and J usage is TRBJ2-1; 12 bases are shared with TRBD2. The CDR3 loop spans 15 amino acids. Germline trimming cut 2 bases from V and 8 bases from J; bases unmatched to any gene: 4. Germline V gene data show CDR1 as SGHAT and CDR2 as FQNNGV. The DNA of the CDR3 is TGTGCCAGCAGCTTAAGGACTAGCGGGGAGGATGAGCAGTTCTTC. Translating gives CASSLRTSGEDEQFF.

This chain connects TRBV15 to TRBJ2-2; TRBD2 is a possible D gene (5 bases). There are 14 residues in the CDR3. V was pared by 6 bases and J by 0 bases, with 8 bases between. Germline CDR1 reads LNHNV; CDR2 reads YYDKDF (reference sequence). DNA of the CDR3: TGTGCCACCAGGAGCGGAACGAACACCGGGGAGCTGTTTTTT. It encodes CATRSGTNTGELFF.

The chain uses TRBV3-1 (or the pseudogene TRBV3-2) and TRBJ2-4; TRBD2 aligns across 7 bases. The CDR3 has 15 residues. Trimming took 3 bases from V and 0 from J; bases not matched to a gene: 2. Germline values: CDR1 LGHDT, CDR2 YNNKEL (reference sequence). The CDR3 DNA follows: TGTGCCAGCAGCCACACTAGCGAAGCCAAAAACATTCAGTACTTC. Its protein is CASSHTSEAKNIQYF.

The chain uses TRBV6-2 or TRBV6-3 and TRBJ2-5; 7 nucleotides match TRBD1. The CDR3 has 16 amino acids. The V gene end was trimmed by 5 bases and the J gene end by 5 bases; junction bases not matched to a gene: 14. Germline CDR1 MNHEY, CDR2 SVGEGT. In nucleotides, the CDR3 is TGTGCCAGCAGTAACCCGGGACAGCCCGAGGAGGAGACCCAGTACTTC. As protein: CASSNPGQPEEETQYF.

CDR3 in DNA: TGTGCCAGCAGCGGTCCGGGACAGGGGGTCTCCGGGGAGCTGTTTTTT. It specifies CASSGPGQGVSGELFF. The chain uses TRBV9 and TRBJ2-2, with 11 bases lining up with TRBD1. V dropped 3 bases and J dropped 6; count of bases not matched to a gene: 7. Germline V CDR1 and CDR2: SGDLS, YYNGEE. CDR3 length: 16 amino acids.

CDR3 region: CACQSGNYNEQFF. The CDR3 DNA is TGTGCCTGCCAGAGCGGGAACTACAATGAGCAGTTCTTC. This rearrangement joins TRBV6-6 to TRBJ2-1; the match to TRBD2 covers 7 bases. The CDR3 runs to 13 residues. Germline V gene lookup returns CDR1 MNHNY and CDR2 SVGAGI (reference sequence). J gave up 3 bases and V 11 bases, and 7 bases lay outside the gene matches.

V gene TRBV5-4 combines with J gene TRBJ2-2; D may be TRBD1 (5 bases). The CDR3 totals 15 residues. The germline V gene encodes CDR1 SGHNT and CDR2 YYREEE (reference sequence). V was trimmed by 2 bases and J by 5 bases, leaving 13 bases between them. In DNA form, the CDR3 reads TGTGCCAGCAGCTTTTCAGGCAGGGAAACCGGGGAGCTGTTTTTT. Residues: CASSFSGRETGELFF.

This chain uses TRBV15 with TRBJ2-2; 10 positions agree with TRBD2. The CDR3 is 19 residues long. Germline trimming cut 0 bases from V and 4 bases from J; bases unmatched to any gene: 11. In germline, CDR1 is LNHNV, CDR2 YYDKDF (reference sequence). The CDR3 reads CATSREVVAGGVGTGELFF. The CDR3 bases are TGTGCCACCAGCAGAGAGGTGGTAGCGGGAGGTGTAGGCACCGGGGAGCTGTTTTTT.

This clone showed up just once. The chain carries TRBV7-6 and TRBJ2-1, with a tentative D call TRBD2 (6 bases). Germline CDR1 is SGHVS and CDR2 is FNYEAQ. There are 15 residues in the CDR3. V lost 5 bases and J 6 bases, leaving 17 bases between the germline ends. CDR3 protein: CASSGPGEVGNEQFF. The DNA for the CDR3 is TGTGCCAGCAGCGGACCGGGGGAGGTGGGCAATGAGCAGTTCTTC.

In its sample, this clone was seen once. The chain links TRBV7-9 to TRBJ1-4; D remains unclear. Germline V gene lookup returns CDR1 SEHNR and CDR2 FQNEAQ (reference sequence). Trimming removed 1 base from V and 8 bases from J, with 14 bases in between. The CDR3 totals 15 residues. The CDR3: CASSLESRPGEKLFF. The CDR3 DNA sequence: TGTGCCAGCAGCTTAGAGTCAAGACCAGGCGAAAAACTGTTTTTT.

This clone has only one observation. J is TRBJ2-3 and V is TRBV5-1; 10 nucleotides line up with TRBD2. There are 17 residues in the CDR3. The junction had 7 bases not matched to a gene; V was cut back by 1 base and J by 2 bases. The V gene's germline CDR1 is SGHRS and CDR2 YFSETQ. The CDR3 DNA reads TGCGCCAGCAGCTTGCCTTCTAGCGGGAGTTCCACAGATACGCAGTATTTT. Translating gives CASSLPSSGSSTDTQYF.

V and J are TRBV9 and TRBJ1-2, with 9 bases identical to TRBD1. There are 16 residues in the CDR3. After removal of 3 bases from V and 7 bases from J, the junction contained 13 bases not matched to a gene. Germline V lookup: CDR1 SGDLS, CDR2 YYNGEE. In DNA form, the CDR3 reads TGTGCCAGCAGCGCGGACCCGGGACAGGGTATCGGTGGCTACACCTTC. Protein sequence: CASSADPGQGIGGYTF.

This sequence joins TRBV27 and TRBJ1-3, with 7 bases identical to TRBD1. Germline lookup yields CDR1 MNHEY and CDR2 SMNVEV (reference sequence). The CDR3 is made up of 17 amino acids. The V gene end was trimmed by 0 bases and the J gene end by 2 bases; junction bases not matched to a gene: 7. The CDR3 spells CASSLSGRGWTGNTIYF. The CDR3 bases are TGTGCCAGCAGTTTATCAGGCAGGGGGTGGACTGGAAACACCATATATTTT.

V is TRBV28 and J is TRBJ2-2, with 11 bases lining up with TRBD2. This CDR3 is 16 amino acids long. With V trimmed by 3 bases and J by 5 bases, 5 bases remained unmatched. CDR1 MDHEN and CDR2 SYDVKM come from the germline V gene. CDR3 coding DNA: TGTGCCAGCAGTTTTGGGGGACTAGCGGAGACCGGGGAGCTGTTTTTT. Translation: CASSFGGLAETGELFF. Full variable domain (outside the CDR3, taken from reference TRBV28 and TRBJ2-2): DVKVTQSSRYLVKRTGEKVFLECVQDMDHENMFWYRQDPGLGLRLIYFSYDVKMKEKGDIPEGYSVSREKKERFSLILESASTNQTSMYLCASSFGGLAETGELFFGEGSRLTVL.

V usage is TRBV28 and J usage is TRBJ1-5; D remains ambiguous. The CDR3 spans 15 residues. V lost 7 bases to trimming and J lost 0 bases, with 13 bases between them. Germline assignment: CDR1 MDHEN and CDR2 SYDVKM. CDR3 in amino acids: CASTSGPYSNQPQHF. The CDR3 DNA follows: TGTGCCAGCACCTCAGGCCCGTATAGCAATCAGCCCCAGCATTTT. Full variable domain (outside the CDR3, taken from reference TRBV28 and TRBJ1-5): DVKVTQSSRYLVKRTGEKVFLECVQDMDHENMFWYRQDPGLGLRLIYFSYDVKMKEKGDIPEGYSVSREKKERFSLILESASTNQTSMYLCASTSGPYSNQPQHFGDGTRLSIL.

The V and J genes are TRBV27 and TRBJ2-7; a possible D gene is TRBD2 (7 bases). This CDR3 contains 15 residues. CDR1 is MNHEY and CDR2 is SMNVEV in the germline V gene (reference sequence). The V gene lost 5 bases and the J gene lost 0 bases, with 14 bases spanning the gap. The CDR3 nucleotides are TGTGCCAGCAGTCGCGGGGGCGGCCTCTCCTACGAGCAGTACTTC. It specifies CASSRGGGLSYEQYF.

The chain joins TRBV9 to TRBJ1-6; no clear D. Germline V CDR1 and CDR2: SGDLS, YYNGEE. The germline V and J ends were trimmed by 4 bases and 9 bases, with 14 bases remaining between them. The CDR3 runs 14 residues. The CDR3 DNA follows: TGTGCCAGCAGCTTTCAAGGGAGCGGTTCACCCCTCCACTTT. It yields the protein CASSFQGSGSPLHF.

This chain uses TRBV4-3 with TRBJ2-6; TRBD2 is a possible D gene (5 bases). Germline values: CDR1 LGHNA, CDR2 YSLEER. This CDR3 has 16 amino acids. V was shortened by 1 base and J by 2 bases, with 9 bases between the two germline ends. CDR3 in amino acids: CASSQGGIAGANVLTF. CDR3 bases: TGCGCCAGCAGCCAAGGAGGGATAGCTGGGGCCAACGTCCTGACTTTC.

This rearrangement joins TRBV5-5 to TRBJ1-2; a possible D gene is TRBD1 (5 bases). The CDR3 has 13 residues. Germline CDR1 SGHKS, CDR2 YYEKEE (reference sequence). Trimming left V 0 bases short and J 2 bases short, with 5 bases between. The CDR3 reads CASSLAGNYGYTF. CDR3 coding DNA: TGTGCCAGCAGCTTGGCAGGGAACTATGGCTACACCTTC.

This clone was seen a few times. V gene TRBV11-2 combines with J gene TRBJ2-2; no reliable D call. The germline CDR1 and CDR2 sequences are SGHAT and FQNNGV. Trimming cost V 1 base and J 0 bases, with 6 bases left between them. The CDR3 spans 15 residues. CDR3 residues: CASSLVAANTGELFF. As DNA, the CDR3 is TGTGCCAGCAGCTTAGTTGCGGCGAACACCGGGGAGCTGTTTTTT.

This clone was counted between two and nine times. The chain joins TRBV19 to TRBJ2-7; 7 bases fit TRBD2. The CDR3 contains 15 residues. J was trimmed by 0 bases and V by 5 bases; bases with no gene match: 7. Per the germline V gene, CDR1 is LNHDA and CDR2 is SQIVND (reference sequence). In DNA, the CDR3 is TGTGCCAGTAGTTTCACTAGCGAGAGCTCCTACGAGCAGTACTTC. Its protein is CASSFTSESSYEQYF.

This chain connects TRBV28 to TRBJ2-5; a weak D match, TRBD2 (6 bases). Trimming pared 2 bases from V and 3 bases from J, leaving 13 bases between. Germline V gene lookup returns CDR1 MDHEN and CDR2 SYDVKM. The CDR3 extends over 15 amino acids. In DNA, the CDR3 is TGTGCCAGCAGTTTAGAGCTAGCGACCAAAGAGACCCAGTACTTC. Amino acids: CASSLELATKETQYF.

This clone was recorded once. The rearrangement links TRBV18 to TRBJ2-5, with D unresolved. Trimming cost V 3 bases and J 3 bases, with 11 bases left between them. This CDR3 region has 14 residues. In germline, CDR1 is KGHSH, CDR2 LQKENI. CDR3 sequence: CASSPQFAEETQYF. CDR3 sequence (DNA): TGTGCCAGCTCACCTCAGTTTGCTGAAGAGACCCAGTACTTC.

The gene calls are TRBV28 and TRBJ1-2, with 7 bases that match TRBD1. Germline V gives CDR1 MDHEN, CDR2 SYDVKM. The V segment lost 5 bases and the J segment 4 bases; nucleotides outside the gene matches: 4. This CDR3 region has 13 residues. CDR3 nucleotide sequence: TGTGCCAGCAGTCCCCGACAGGGCTATGGCTACACCTTC. This encodes CASSPRQGYGYTF.

The J gene is TRBJ2-5, the V gene TRBV29-1; a weak D match, TRBD2 (6 bases). This CDR3 spans 15 amino acids. The V gene lost 3 bases and the J gene lost 1 base, with 15 bases spanning the gap. CDR1 is SQVTM and CDR2 is ANQGSEA in the germline V gene. The CDR3 DNA sequence: TGCAGCGTTGAGGGCGGGGAACTAGTCCAAGAGACCCAGTACTTC. As protein: CSVEGGELVQETQYF.

The genes are TRBV5-1 and TRBJ2-7; 12 bases line up with TRBD1. V was pared by 4 bases and J by 4 bases, with 6 bases of the junction left unmatched. The CDR3 has 15 residues. Germline values: CDR1 SGHRS, CDR2 YFSETQ. CDR3: CASSVGQGAAYEQYF. The CDR3 region has the DNA TGCGCCAGCAGCGTGGGACAGGGGGCAGCGTACGAGCAGTACTTC.

The chain combines TRBV7-3 with TRBJ1-6; the match to TRBD1 covers 8 bases. Germline CDR1 reads SGHTA; CDR2 reads FQGTGA. This CDR3 has 16 residues. V lost 2 bases to trimming and J lost 10 bases; unmatched junction nucleotides: 10. CDR3 in amino acids: CASSLRGQGGYSPLHF. CDR3 sequence (DNA): TGTGCCAGCAGCTTACGTGGACAGGGAGGGTACTCACCCCTCCACTTT.

The rearrangement uses TRBV6-5 and TRBJ1-1; D might be TRBD1 (6 bases). V was pared by 0 bases and J by 1 base, with 12 bases between. CDR1 MNHEY and CDR2 SVGAGI come from the germline V gene. This CDR3 has 16 residues. The CDR3 loop reads CASSYSTGMGNTEAFF. The CDR3 DNA follows: TGTGCCAGCAGTTACTCAACAGGGATGGGGAACACTGAAGCTTTCTTT.

V is TRBV3-1 (or the pseudogene TRBV3-2) and J is TRBJ2-7; 8 bases are a match to TRBD2. Germline V gene data show CDR1 as LGHDT and CDR2 as YNNKEL (reference sequence). CDR3 size: 14 residues. Trimming cost V 1 base and J 4 bases; bases outside gene matches: 3. The CDR3 DNA follows: TGTGCCAGCAGCCAAGGCGGGGGGCCGTACGAGCAGTACTTC. Protein product: CASSQGGGPYEQYF.